These 19 T cell receptor beta chains were sequenced from one sample in a study of blood T cell repertoires in COVID-19. Measured with immunoSEQ multiplex PCR; TCRdb has only the in-frame clones, and not every one. The sample contains approximately 140,000 clones, approximately 81% of which appear only once. Sequencing used peripheral blood. All receptors come from a human donor in a cohort sampled during active COVID-19.

This chain joins TRBV2 and TRBJ1-2; TRBD1 agrees at 9 bases. V gave up 6 bases and J gave up 4 bases; unmatched junction bases: 6. This CDR3 spans 14 amino acids. Germline CDR1 reads SNHLY; CDR2 reads FYNNEI. As DNA, the CDR3 is TGTGCCAGCAGCTTGACAGGGGGGAGCTATGGCTACACCTTC. Translating it yields CASSLTGGSYGYTF. The entire variable domain, with the rest obtained from reference TRBV2 and TRBJ1-2, is as follows: EPEVTQTPSHQVTQMGQEVILRCVPISNHLYFYWYRQILGQKVEFLVSFYNNEISEKSEIFDDQFSVERPDGSNFTLKIRSTKLEDSAMYFCASSLTGGSYGYTFGSGTRLTVV.

The rearrangement joins TRBV15 to TRBJ1-5; D is ambiguous. Trimming took off 0 bases at V and 4 bases at J, with 7 bases between the two ends. The CDR3 is 14 amino acids. Germline assignment: CDR1 LNHNV and CDR2 YYDKDF (reference sequence). The CDR3 is CATSRDGGNQPQHF. The DNA of the CDR3 is TGTGCCACCAGCAGAGACGGCGGGAATCAGCCCCAGCATTTT.

The chain is built from TRBV27 and TRBJ1-5; 8 bases agree with TRBD1. The CDR3 length is 15 residues. Germline loops: CDR1 MNHEY, CDR2 SMNVEV (reference sequence). The V and J ends lost 6 bases and 0 bases, in that order; junction bases with no gene match: 4. CDR3 DNA: TGTGCCAGCAGCGACGGACAGGGTAGCAATCAGCCCCAGCATTTT. Amino acid sequence: CASSDGQGSNQPQHF.

This clone was recorded a few times. This chain links TRBV27 with TRBJ1-5; D unresolved. V gave up 3 bases and J gave up 0 bases, with 9 bases separating them. The germline CDR1 and CDR2 sequences are MNHEY and SMNVEV (reference sequence). The CDR3 contains 15 residues. CDR3 DNA: TGTGCCAGCAGTTTTTCCAGGTATAGCAATCAGCCCCAGCATTTT. Its translation is CASSFSRYSNQPQHF.

The rearrangement joins TRBV7-2 to TRBJ1-6; D gene ambiguous. V gave up 4 bases and J gave up 16 bases, with 20 bases separating them. The CDR3 is 14 amino acids. CDR1 and CDR2 from the germline V gene are SGHTA and FQGNSA. This CDR3 is CASSSLGAALDLHF. DNA for the CDR3: TGTGCCAGCAGCTCATTGGGAGCAGCCCTCGATCTCCACTTT.

The CDR3 is CASSLGQGSGETQYF. The CDR3 bases are TGTGCCAGCAGCTTGGGACAGGGGTCCGGTGAGACCCAGTACTTC. The gene calls are TRBV7-9 and TRBJ2-5; 10 bases map to TRBD1. Trimming cost V 3 bases and J 5 bases; bases outside gene matches: 6. CDR3 length equals 15 residues. The V gene's germline CDR1 is SEHNR and CDR2 FQNEAQ (reference sequence).

The rearrangement joins TRBV5-1 to TRBJ2-7; TRBD1 matches at 9 bases. The V segment lost 4 bases and the J segment 2 bases; nucleotides outside the gene matches: 4. This CDR3 is built from 14 residues. Germline loops: CDR1 SGHRS, CDR2 YFSETQ. CDR3 DNA: TGCGCCAGCAGCGAACAGGGGGCAGCCTACGAGCAGTACTTC. Amino acid sequence: CASSEQGAAYEQYF.

The rearrangement links TRBV7-6 to TRBJ2-7, with 9 bases matching TRBD1. CDR1 SGHVS and CDR2 FNYEAQ come from the germline V gene. CDR3 length: 16 residues. With 1 base clipped from V and 2 bases from J, the junction kept 6 bases outside the gene matches. The CDR3 DNA follows: TGTGCCAGCAGCTTAGGGTCGGGACAGGGAACCTACGAGCAGTACTTC. Translated: CASSLGSGQGTYEQYF. Together with reference TRBV7-6 and TRBJ2-7, the CDR3 gives the full variable domain: GAGVSQSPRYKVTKRGQDVALRCDPISGHVSLYWYRQALGQGPEFLTYFNYEAQQDKSGLPNDRFSAERPEGSISTLTIQRTEQRDSAMYRCASSLGSGQGTYEQYFGPGTRLTVT.

This chain connects TRBV7-2 to TRBJ2-3, with D possibly matching TRBD1 (5 bases). V dropped 1 base and J dropped 0 bases, with 11 bases sitting between them. The CDR3 extends over 16 amino acids. Looked up from germline, CDR1 is SGHTA and CDR2 is FQGNSA. CDR3: CASSLGWGSSTDTQYF. The CDR3, as DNA: TGTGCCAGCAGCTTAGGGTGGGGCTCTAGCACAGATACGCAGTATTTT.

V is TRBV6-4 and J is TRBJ2-1, with a tentative D call TRBD1 (6 bases). This CDR3 contains 15 residues. Between the trimmed V and J ends, which lost 2 bases and 2 bases, there was a span of 10 bases. Germline V gene lookup returns CDR1 MRHNA and CDR2 SNTAGT. The CDR3 spells CASSDTDSTYNEQFF. In nucleotides, the CDR3 is TGTGCCAGCAGTGACACGGACAGTACCTACAATGAGCAGTTCTTC.

The CDR3 region is CASSSPVGYGYTF. CDR3 coding DNA: TGTGCCAGCAGTTCCCCGGTCGGCTATGGCTACACCTTC. V gene TRBV6-5 combines with J gene TRBJ1-2; no clear D gene. V lost 4 bases and J lost 4, with 10 bases in between. The length of the CDR3 is 13 residues. Germline CDR1 and CDR2: MNHEY and SVGAGI.

The rearrangement links TRBV5-1 to TRBJ2-6, with D tentatively TRBD1 (5 bases). CDR1 SGHRS and CDR2 YFSETQ come from the germline V gene. The CDR3 length is 15 residues. Trimming cost V 1 base and J 2 bases, with 7 bases left between them. Written as DNA, the CDR3 is TGCGCCAGCAGCTTGCAGGGAACTGGGGCCAACGTCCTGACTTTC. Its protein is CASSLQGTGANVLTF. The full variable domain, its missing parts supplied by reference TRBV5-1 and TRBJ2-6, is KAGVTQTPRYLIKTRGQQVTLSCSPISGHRSVSWYQQTPGQGLQFLFEYFSETQRNKGNFPGRFSGRQFSNSRSEMNVSTLELGDSALYLCASSLQGTGANVLTFGAGSRLTVL.

The rearrangement links TRBV2 to TRBJ1-2, with 9 bases that match TRBD1. This CDR3 comprises 15 residues. In germline, CDR1 is SNHLY, CDR2 FYNNEI. Germline trimming cut 8 bases from V and 6 bases from J; bases unmatched to any gene: 13. The DNA of the CDR3 is TGTGCCAGCCGTATCGGGACAGGGTCTACTAATGGCTACACCTTC. It is translated as CASRIGTGSTNGYTF.

The CDR3 DNA is TGTGCCAGCACTCAGTCCATGAACACTGAAGCTTTCTTT. Residues: CASTQSMNTEAFF. V gene TRBV2 combines with J gene TRBJ1-1; no clear D. Germline lookup yields CDR1 SNHLY and CDR2 FYNNEI. This CDR3 contains 13 residues. Trimming cost V 7 bases and J 0 bases, with 9 bases left between them.

This chain links TRBV4-3 with TRBJ2-3; D uncertain. V lost 1 base and J lost 4, with 6 bases in between. The germline gives CDR1 LGHNA, CDR2 YSLEER. The CDR3 has 13 residues. CDR3 loop: CASSQAQSDTQYF. The DNA for the CDR3 is TGCGCCAGCAGCCAAGCGCAGTCAGATACGCAGTATTTT.

This sequence joins TRBV6-2 or TRBV6-3 and TRBJ1-1, with D possibly being TRBD1 (6 bases). The V end lost 6 bases, the J end lost 0 bases, and 11 bases lay between the germline ends. The CDR3 sequence is 14 residues long. The germline V gene encodes CDR1 MNHEY and CDR2 SVGEGT. The CDR3, as DNA: TGTGCCAGCAGCGCCGGGACACTGAACACTGAAGCTTTCTTT. The encoded protein is CASSAGTLNTEAFF.

J is TRBJ1-1 and V is TRBV27; 9 nucleotides match TRBD1. Unmatched junction bases numbered 2, after V lost 3 bases and J lost 6 bases. Per germline, CDR1 MNHEY and CDR2 SMNVEV (reference sequence). The CDR3 contains 13 residues. The CDR3 DNA is TGTGCCAGCAGTTTCCACAGGGGGCCTGAAGCTTTCTTT. This codes for CASSFHRGPEAFF.

J is TRBJ2-7 and V is TRBV7-2, with a tentative D call TRBD2 (6 bases). This CDR3 has 14 residues. V was trimmed by 5 bases and J by 5 bases, leaving 16 bases between them. The germline CDR1 and CDR2 sequences are SGHTA and FQGNSA. The CDR3 loop reads CASSAAGLVDEQYF. In DNA, the CDR3 is TGTGCCAGCAGCGCCGCGGGATTGGTCGACGAGCAGTACTTC.

This clone occurred once. This chain connects TRBV11-2 to TRBJ1-1; possible D gene TRBD1, 6 bases. The V and J ends lost 2 bases and 6 bases respectively, with 16 bases between them. CDR1 and CDR2 (germline): SGHAT, FQNNGV. The CDR3 runs 15 residues. CDR3 DNA: TGTGCCAGCAGCTTAACAGGGAGAGCAAGGGCTGAAGCTTTCTTT. Protein product: CASSLTGRARAEAFF.